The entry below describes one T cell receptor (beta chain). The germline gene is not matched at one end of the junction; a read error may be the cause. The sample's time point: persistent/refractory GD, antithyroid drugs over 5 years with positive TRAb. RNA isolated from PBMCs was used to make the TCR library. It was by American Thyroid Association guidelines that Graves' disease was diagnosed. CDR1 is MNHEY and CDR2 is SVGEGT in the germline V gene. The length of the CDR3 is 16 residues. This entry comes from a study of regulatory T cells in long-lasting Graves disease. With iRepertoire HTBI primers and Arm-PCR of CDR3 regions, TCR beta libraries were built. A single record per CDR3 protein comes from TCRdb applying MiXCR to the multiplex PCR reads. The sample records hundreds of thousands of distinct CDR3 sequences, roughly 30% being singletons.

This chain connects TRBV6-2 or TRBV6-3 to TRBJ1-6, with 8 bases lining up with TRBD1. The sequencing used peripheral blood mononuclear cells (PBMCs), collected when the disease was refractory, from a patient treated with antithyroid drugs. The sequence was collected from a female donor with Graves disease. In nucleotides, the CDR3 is TGTGCCAGCAGTTACGGACAGGGCGCGGGGAATTCACCCCCCCACTTT. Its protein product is CASSYGQGAGNSPPHF.